This entry features one T cell receptor (beta chain) sequence. The record originates from a study of OX40 agonist ivuxolimab in advanced cancers. On the study more broadly: Patients achieving partial responses numbered three: one hepatocellular carcinoma case and two cutaneous melanoma cases.

Baseline was the first blood sampling point, followed by cycle 4 day 1 and cycle 7 day 1. Sequenced by immunoSEQ multiplex PCR; TCRdb stores in-frame clones only, minus some. The data contain tens of thousands of clones, approximately 91% of them singletons. Trimming pared 1 base from V and 6 bases from J, leaving 7 bases between. The CDR3 runs to 13 residues. Germline CDR1 is SGHTA and CDR2 is FQGNSA. The chain employs TRBV7-2 and TRBJ2-1; D remains ambiguous. The sample was CD4+ or CD8+ T cells sorted from blood, taken in a trial of the OX40 agonist ivuxolimab. The receptor was derived from an adult with an advanced solid tumor such as melanoma, head and neck, liver or kidney cancer. CDR3 sequence (DNA): TGTGCCAGCAGCTTAGATGTTGGCAATGAGCAGTTCTTC. Translated: CASSLDVGNEQFF.